The 21 T cell receptor beta chains reported below all come from one sample, sequenced in a study of blood T cell repertoires in COVID-19. Repertoires were generated with immunoSEQ multiplex PCR, while TCRdb's copy carries only in-frame clones and drops some. The sample records fewer than 250,000 clones, about 82% being singletons. The sample was peripheral blood. These receptors all stem from a woman of 80 years or more with acute or convalescent COVID-19.

The genes are TRBV5-5 and TRBJ2-3; TRBD1 might be the D (6 bases). Trimming stripped 1 base from V and 11 bases from J, with 14 bases between. In germline, CDR1 is SGHKS, CDR2 YYEKEE (reference sequence). The CDR3 loop spans 13 amino acids. The CDR3 coding sequence is TGTGCCAGCAGCTTGAGACCAGGGGAAAAGCAGTATTTT. Translated, it gives CASSLRPGEKQYF.

This clone came up once. The chain joins TRBV10-3 to TRBJ1-1; TRBD1 agrees at 10 bases. This CDR3 has 13 residues. Germline assignment: CDR1 ENHRY and CDR2 SYGVKD. The junction had 5 bases not matched to a gene; V was cut back by 10 bases and J by 3 bases. DNA of the CDR3: TGTGCCACCGACAGGGGGCGAGACACTGAAGCTTTCTTT. Amino acids: CATDRGRDTEAFF.

The genes are TRBV5-1 and TRBJ1-4, with D possibly being TRBD1 (6 bases). CDR3 length: 15 residues. Germline V gene sequence: CDR1 SGHRS, CDR2 YFSETQ. V was cut by 4 bases and J by 8 bases, with 18 bases left in between. CDR3 sequence (DNA): TGCGCCAGCAGCCCACGACAGGCGGGAGACGAAAAACTGTTTTTT. This encodes CASSPRQAGDEKLFF.

The chain couples TRBV19 to TRBJ2-7; TRBD2 might be the D (6 bases). The CDR3 runs 13 residues. With 3 bases removed from V and 5 bases from J, the gap between germline ends came to 11 bases. Germline V gene lookup returns CDR1 LNHDA and CDR2 SQIVND (reference sequence). In DNA form, the CDR3 reads TGTGCCAGTAGTATGGGAAGGGAGGACGAGCAGTACTTC. It is translated as CASSMGREDEQYF.

V is TRBV7-8 and J is TRBJ2-1, with 7 bases fitting TRBD1. Germline assignment: CDR1 SGHVS and CDR2 FQNEAQ. The junction had 7 bases not matched to a gene; V was cut back by 5 bases and J by 12 bases. This CDR3 is built from 12 residues. The CDR3 DNA reads as TGTGCCAGCAGCCCAGGGGGAGCATGGCAGTTCTTC. It specifies CASSPGGAWQFF.

This CDR3 is CASSWGQGSYEQYF. In nucleotides, the CDR3 is TGTGCCAGCAGCTGGGGACAGGGGTCCTACGAGCAGTACTTC. V and J are TRBV5-5 and TRBJ2-7, with TRBD1 matching 10 bases. The CDR3 covers 14 residues. V lost 3 bases, J lost 1 base, and 1 base stayed unmatched. CDR1 and CDR2 from the germline V gene are SGHKS and YYEKEE (reference sequence).

The chain recombines TRBV4-3 with TRBJ2-2; 9 bases match TRBD2. The CDR3 is made up of 18 amino acids. J lost 1 base, V lost 0 bases, and 6 bases had no gene match. Germline CDR1 is LGHNA and CDR2 is YSLEER. The CDR3, as DNA: TGCGCCAGCAGCCAAGATGGGGGTAGCGGGGGGAACACCGGGGAGCTGTTTTTT. It yields the protein CASSQDGGSGGNTGELFF.

The chain is built from TRBV6-5 and TRBJ1-4, with TRBD1 as a possible D gene (6 bases). Trimming pared 3 bases from V and 3 bases from J, leaving 14 bases between. Germline CDR1 and CDR2: MNHEY and SVGAGI. CDR3 length: 16 amino acids. CDR3 loop: CASSYTGPPSNEKLFF. The DNA for the CDR3 is TGTGCCAGCAGTTATACAGGGCCGCCTTCTAATGAAAAACTGTTTTTT.

The rearrangement uses TRBV28 and TRBJ2-2; 7 positions agree with TRBD1. The trim removed 8 bases at V and 1 base at J, leaving 10 bases unmatched. From germline, CDR1 is MDHEN and CDR2 SYDVKM. CDR3 size: 16 residues. CDR3 sequence (DNA): TGTGCCAGCCACCTCTCCGGGACAGAGAACACCGGGGAGCTGTTTTTT. Protein sequence: CASHLSGTENTGELFF.

CDR3 nucleotides: TGTGCCAGTAGTCCCCAAGGACAGGGGAACTATGGCTACACCTTC. It specifies CASSPQGQGNYGYTF. V gene TRBV19 combines with J gene TRBJ1-2; TRBD1 agrees at 9 bases. V was pared by 5 bases and J by 2 bases, with 6 bases of the junction left unmatched. CDR1 LNHDA and CDR2 SQIVND come from the germline V gene (reference sequence). The CDR3 runs 15 residues.

This chain links TRBV7-2 with TRBJ1-6; a weak D match, TRBD1 (6 bases). Trimming removed 6 bases from V and 10 bases from J, with 16 bases in between. Germline CDR1 reads SGHTA; CDR2 reads FQGNSA. The CDR3 length is 14 residues. Here the CDR3 DNA reads TGTGCCAGCAGTCAACTCGCAGGGGTCTCACCCCTCCACTTT. It codes for CASSQLAGVSPLHF.

This clone occurred once. This chain joins TRBV7-9 and TRBJ1-5, with TRBD1 matching over 7 bases. This CDR3 region has 16 residues. The germline V gene has CDR1 SEHNR and CDR2 FQNEAQ (reference sequence). After removal of 3 bases from V and 1 base from J, the junction contained 6 bases not matched to a gene. The CDR3 loop reads CASSLGTGVSNQPQHF. CDR3 coding DNA: TGTGCCAGCAGCTTGGGTACAGGGGTCAGCAATCAGCCCCAGCATTTT.

The V gene is TRBV15, the J gene TRBJ1-2; the D gene is possibly TRBD1 (6 bases). The germline V and J ends were trimmed by 4 bases and 4 bases, with 13 bases remaining between them. CDR3 size: 14 residues. The germline V gene has CDR1 LNHNV and CDR2 YYDKDF (reference sequence). CDR3 in DNA: TGTGCCACCAGCAACCGCCTAGGGGGCTATGGCTACACCTTC. Protein sequence: CATSNRLGGYGYTF.

J is TRBJ1-2 and V is TRBV19; the D gene is possibly TRBD1 (6 bases). Looked up from germline, CDR1 is LNHDA and CDR2 is SQIVND (reference sequence). The CDR3 covers 13 residues. Trimming pared 4 bases from V and 2 bases from J, leaving 8 bases between. CDR3: CASSNQGNYGYTF. CDR3 sequence (DNA): TGTGCCAGTAGTAATCAGGGGAACTATGGCTACACCTTC.

This sequence joins TRBV18 and TRBJ1-1; 8 bases are shared with TRBD1. CDR1 KGHSH and CDR2 LQKENI come from the germline V gene. After removal of 2 bases from V and 2 bases from J, the junction contained 7 bases not matched to a gene. The CDR3 is 16 residues long. In DNA, the CDR3 is TGTGCCAGCTCACCAGTCTCACAGGGGGTTAACACTGAAGCTTTCTTT. This encodes CASSPVSQGVNTEAFF.

V and J are TRBV7-2 and TRBJ2-1; D perhaps matches TRBD2 (5 bases). V lost 3 bases to trimming and J lost 2 bases, with 5 bases between them. The CDR3 covers 13 residues. Germline assignment: CDR1 SGHTA and CDR2 FQGNSA. CDR3 in DNA: TGTGCCAGCAGCTTGGGAGCCTACAATGAGCAGTTCTTC. Translating gives CASSLGAYNEQFF.

The chain has TRBV7-2 and TRBJ2-5; the match to TRBD2 covers 10 bases. The V segment lost 0 bases and the J segment 5 bases; nucleotides outside the gene matches: 12. The germline V gene has CDR1 SGHTA and CDR2 FQGNSA. The CDR3 runs to 18 residues. CDR3 protein: CASSLAGDLAGEGETQYF. In nucleotides, the CDR3 is TGTGCCAGCAGCTTAGCGGGTGATCTAGCGGGAGAGGGCGAGACCCAGTACTTC.

This clone turned up a few times. This chain links TRBV3-1 (or the pseudogene TRBV3-2) with TRBJ1-3; D is unclear. The CDR3 is 15 residues long. Between the trimmed V and J ends, which lost 4 bases and 7 bases, there was a span of 17 bases. Germline V gives CDR1 LGHDT, CDR2 YNNKEL (reference sequence). For the CDR3, the DNA is TGTGCCAGCAGCCCAACTCTCGGGGAGGTGAACACCATATATTTT. Translated, it gives CASSPTLGEVNTIYF.

This chain joins TRBV2 and TRBJ2-2; TRBD2 aligns across 12 bases. Per the germline V gene, CDR1 is SNHLY and CDR2 is FYNNEI. With V trimmed by 4 bases and J by 7 bases, 7 bases remained unmatched. The CDR3 spans 16 residues. CDR3 sequence: CASSARTSGNGGELFF. CDR3 nucleotides: TGTGCCAGCAGTGCCAGGACTAGCGGGAATGGCGGGGAGCTGTTTTTT.

This rearrangement joins TRBV18 to TRBJ2-1; no reliable D call. The CDR3 extends over 14 amino acids. CDR1 KGHSH and CDR2 LQKENI come from the germline V gene. Trimming stripped 6 bases from V and 0 bases from J, with 9 bases between. The CDR3 nucleotides are TGTGCCAGCTCGGCGGAAAGCTCCTACAATGAGCAGTTCTTC. Its protein is CASSAESSYNEQFF.

The chain combines TRBV30 with TRBJ1-3, with unresolved D. This CDR3 contains 14 residues. Per germline, CDR1 GTSNPN and CDR2 SVGIG (reference sequence). V lost 0 bases to trimming and J lost 2 bases, with 8 bases between them. Written as DNA, the CDR3 is TGTGCCTGGAGTGTACTAAGGACTGGAAACACCATATATTTT. Translating it yields CAWSVLRTGNTIYF. The entire variable domain, with the rest obtained from reference TRBV30 and TRBJ1-3, is as follows: SQTIHQWPATLVQPVGSPLSLECTVEGTSNPNLYWYRQAAGRGLQLLFYSVGIGQISSEVPQNLSASRPQDRQFILSSKKLLLSDSGFYLCAWSVLRTGNTIYFGEGSWLTVV.